These 25 T cell receptor beta chains were all obtained from the same sample, sequenced in a study of T cells after yellow fever vaccination. TCRdb recomputed calls from the 5' RACE reads with MiXCR, one row per CDR3 protein. The repertoire holds some 250,000 distinct CDR3 sequences, about 7% seen once, with around 0.9% in the top ten. The sequencing here drew on CD4+ T cells sorted from PBMCs, taken 15 days after the yellow fever booster vaccination. Receptors originate from a man under 40 who received the YFV17D yellow fever vaccine.

Ten or more counts support this clonotype. The chain joins TRBV12-3 or TRBV12-4 to TRBJ1-5; D is possibly TRBD1 (5 bases). Trimming pared 7 bases from V and 1 base from J, leaving 11 bases between. This CDR3 has 14 residues. The DNA for the CDR3 is TGTGCCAGCACCCAGGGCCACAGCAATCAGCCCCAGCATTTT. It encodes CASTQGHSNQPQHF.

The rearrangement uses TRBV6-5 and TRBJ1-2; the match to TRBD1 covers 8 bases. Germline lookup yields CDR1 MNHEY and CDR2 SVGAGI. The CDR3 is made up of 14 amino acids. The trim removed 4 bases at V and 1 base at J, leaving 2 bases unmatched. CDR3 protein: CASSSRGRNYGYTF. The CDR3 coding sequence is TGTGCCAGCAGTTCCAGGGGGCGTAACTATGGCTACACCTTC.

The V gene is TRBV5-4, the J gene TRBJ2-2, with D maybe TRBD2 (6 bases). The CDR3 is made up of 15 amino acids. The germline CDR1 and CDR2 sequences are SGHNT and YYREEE (reference sequence). Trimming shortened V by 4 bases and J by 0 bases, and 10 bases separated the two germline ends. CDR3 amino acids: CASSAGRTNTGELFF. For the CDR3, the DNA is TGTGCCAGCAGCGCGGGACGGACGAACACCGGGGAGCTGTTTTTT.

This clonotype was seen repeatedly, ten times or more. This rearrangement joins TRBV28 to TRBJ2-3, with D perhaps matching TRBD1 or TRBD2 (5 bases each). The germline V gene has CDR1 MDHEN and CDR2 SYDVKM. CDR3 size: 13 residues. The ends were cut back, 8 bases at V and 7 bases at J, with 16 bases in the middle. CDR3 in amino acids: CASSGATLNTQYF. The CDR3 DNA reads TGTGCCAGCTCCGGGGCAACCCTGAATACGCAGTATTTT.

The rearrangement uses TRBV12-3 or TRBV12-4 and TRBJ2-1; D not certain. Trimming cost V 3 bases and J 5 bases, with 8 bases left between them. CDR3 length: 13 residues. DNA for the CDR3: TGTGCCAGCAGTTTTTCCGACAACAATGAGCAGTTCTTC. Translated, it gives CASSFSDNNEQFF.

This clonotype showed up many times. V gene TRBV12-3 or TRBV12-4 combines with J gene TRBJ2-1; 8 bases map to TRBD1. The CDR3 is 15 residues long. Germline trimming cut 3 bases from V and 7 bases from J; bases unmatched to any gene: 8. CDR3 in amino acids: CASSFQRTGRNEQFF. CDR3 DNA: TGTGCCAGCAGTTTCCAACGGACAGGGAGAAATGAGCAGTTCTTC.

This clonotype was found many times. V gene TRBV28 combines with J gene TRBJ2-7; TRBD1 matches 11 bases. Trimming at V came to 6 bases and at J to 0 bases, leaving 7 bases not matched to a gene. The CDR3 runs to 16 residues. Germline assignment: CDR1 MDHEN and CDR2 SYDVKM. CDR3 amino acids: CASRSGQGVFSYEQYF. CDR3 DNA: TGTGCCAGCAGATCGGGACAGGGGGTTTTCTCCTACGAGCAGTACTTC. The full variable domain, its missing parts supplied by reference TRBV28 and TRBJ2-7, is DVKVTQSSRYLVKRTGEKVFLECVQDMDHENMFWYRQDPGLGLRLIYFSYDVKMKEKGDIPEGYSVSREKKERFSLILESASTNQTSMYLCASRSGQGVFSYEQYFGPGTRLTVT.

This rearrangement joins TRBV6-2 or TRBV6-3 to TRBJ2-5, with 7 bases identical to TRBD2. Germline V gene sequence: CDR1 MNHEY, CDR2 SVGEGT. The CDR3 loop spans 22 amino acids. V was pared by 10 bases and J by 5 bases, with 37 bases of the junction left unmatched. The CDR3, as DNA: TGTGCCACCACCACCCTTATTCAACGGCGGCGGGAGACTCTTCTAATTGCTGAGACCCAGTACTTC. Amino acids: CATTTLIQRRRETLLIAETQYF.

This clonotype has ten or more counts. This chain connects TRBV3-1 to TRBJ1-1; no clear D. CDR1 and CDR2 from the germline V gene are LGHDT and YNNKEL (reference sequence). With 1 base removed from V and 1 base from J, the gap between germline ends came to 7 bases. The CDR3 length is 14 residues. The DNA of the CDR3 is TGTGCCAGCAGCCAAGTACAGCAGAACACTGAAGCTTTCTTT. Its translation: CASSQVQQNTEAFF. Using reference TRBV3-1 and TRBJ1-1 for the parts outside the CDR3, the full variable domain is DTAVSQTPKYLVTQMGNDKSIKCEQNLGHDTMYWYKQDSKKFLKIMFSYNNKELIINETVPNRFSPKSPDKAHLNLHINSLELGDSAVYFCASSQVQQNTEAFFGQGTRLTVV.

This clonotype was seen at least ten times. The chain uses TRBV5-6 and TRBJ2-7; the D gene is possibly TRBD1 (6 bases). The CDR3 extends over 18 amino acids. V lost 4 bases and J lost 2, with 25 bases in between. The germline CDR1 and CDR2 sequences are SGHDT and YYEEEE. The CDR3 coding sequence is TGTGCCAGCAGCATGGGAACCCACCTTACTGACAGGACCTACGAGCAGTACTTC. Protein: CASSMGTHLTDRTYEQYF.

This clonotype was seen at least ten times. The V and J genes are TRBV30 and TRBJ1-2; D unresolved. The CDR3 extends over 12 amino acids. Germline assignment: CDR1 GTSNPN and CDR2 SVGIG (reference sequence). V lost 3 bases to trimming and J lost 4 bases, with 9 bases between them. The CDR3 reads CAWSTAIYGYTF. The CDR3 DNA reads as TGTGCCTGGAGCACGGCTATCTATGGCTACACCTTC.

This clonotype has only a few counts. The rearrangement links TRBV20-1 to TRBJ2-1, with 8 bases fitting TRBD2. Per the germline V gene, CDR1 is DFQATT and CDR2 is SNEGSKA (reference sequence). With 3 bases clipped from V and 10 bases from J, the junction kept 14 bases outside the gene matches. CDR3 length: 15 amino acids. The CDR3 is CSARLAGRAPNEQFF. CDR3 DNA: TGCAGTGCTAGGCTAGCGGGCCGTGCACCCAACGAGCAGTTCTTC.

The rearrangement uses TRBV20-1 and TRBJ2-3; 10 nucleotides agree with TRBD2. J gave up 0 bases and V 6 bases, and 9 bases lay outside the gene matches. The germline V gene encodes CDR1 DFQATT and CDR2 SNEGSKA (reference sequence). The CDR3 spans 16 residues. This CDR3 is CSATISGRSSTDTQYF. CDR3 coding DNA: TGCAGTGCGACAATTAGCGGGAGGTCTAGCACAGATACGCAGTATTTT.

The rearrangement links TRBV25-1 to TRBJ2-3; 9 bases line up with TRBD1. Germline CDR1 is MGHDK and CDR2 is SYGVNS. This CDR3 has 15 residues. The V segment lost 6 bases and the J segment 4 bases; nucleotides outside the gene matches: 8. The chain's CDR3 is CASREQGAVADTQYF. The CDR3 nucleotides read TGTGCCAGCAGAGAACAGGGGGCTGTGGCAGATACGCAGTATTTT.

The CDR3 is CASSPRLAGGYEQFF. The CDR3 DNA sequence: TGTGCCAGCAGCCCTCGACTAGCGGGAGGCTATGAGCAGTTCTTC. V usage is TRBV7-9 and J usage is TRBJ2-1, with TRBD2 matching 13 bases. Trimming cost V 5 bases and J 8 bases; bases outside gene matches: 6. The CDR3 sequence is 15 residues long. CDR1 is SEHNR, CDR2 FQNEAQ, per germline (reference sequence).

V is TRBV7-6 and J is TRBJ2-2, with D perhaps being TRBD1 or TRBD2 (5 bases each). The germline V gene has CDR1 SGHVS and CDR2 FNYEAQ. The V end lost 2 bases, the J end lost 4 bases, and 14 bases lay between the germline ends. CDR3 length equals 16 residues. The CDR3 DNA reads TGTGCCAGCAGCTTACTATCGGCAGGGACCACCGGGGAGCTGTTTTTT. This codes for CASSLLSAGTTGELFF.

The table lists this clonotype with a few counts. The rearrangement joins TRBV28 to TRBJ2-6; D uncertain. V lost 7 bases and J lost 2, with 3 bases in between. CDR1 is MDHEN, CDR2 SYDVKM, per germline. This CDR3 contains 12 residues. CDR3 sequence (DNA): TGTGCCAGCACTGCTGGGGCCAACGTCCTGACTTTC. This gives the protein CASTAGANVLTF. Drawing the rest from reference TRBV28 and TRBJ2-6, the complete variable domain is DVKVTQSSRYLVKRTGEKVFLECVQDMDHENMFWYRQDPGLGLRLIYFSYDVKMKEKGDIPEGYSVSREKKERFSLILESASTNQTSMYLCASTAGANVLTFGAGSRLTVL.

A remark on this clonotype: A single base separates this from a much larger clone, so it may be a read error. The CDR3 does not end in the conserved phenylalanine or tryptophan, so this is likely a read error. The V gene is TRBV20-1, the J gene TRBJ2-7, with 12 bases identical to TRBD2. Germline values: CDR1 DFQATT, CDR2 SNEGSKA (reference sequence). This CDR3 region has 14 residues. V dropped 5 bases and J dropped 6; count of bases not matched to a gene: 8. CDR3 coding DNA: TGCAGTGCTGCCGTGACTAGCGGGAGTAGCGAGCAGTACTAC. This codes for CSAAVTSGSSEQYY.

This clonotype was seen repeatedly, ten times or more. The chain combines TRBV28 with TRBJ2-7; 12 bases map to TRBD2. There are 13 residues in the CDR3. V was clipped by 9 bases and J by 4 bases; unmatched bases: 4. Germline-derived CDR1 and CDR2 are MDHEN and SYDVKM. CDR3 sequence: CASRLAGAYEQYF. Here the CDR3 DNA reads TGTGCCAGTCGACTAGCGGGAGCTTACGAGCAGTACTTC.

V is TRBV18 and J is TRBJ2-1, with TRBD2 identical over 11 bases. Losses at the gene ends were 3 bases for V and 3 bases for J; bases not matched to a gene: 4. Germline CDR1 is KGHSH and CDR2 is LQKENI. This CDR3 is built from 16 residues. CDR3 DNA sequence: TGTGCCAGCTCACCGCTAGGGACTAGCGGCTACAATGAGCAGTTCTTC. It codes for CASSPLGTSGYNEQFF.

The gene calls are TRBV20-1 and TRBJ2-2; D perhaps matches TRBD1 (6 bases). CDR1 is DFQATT and CDR2 is SNEGSKA in the germline V gene (reference sequence). The V gene lost 3 bases and the J gene lost 6 bases, with 11 bases spanning the gap. The CDR3 extends over 13 amino acids. The CDR3 loop reads CSASRDISGELFF. The CDR3 DNA reads TGCAGTGCTAGTAGGGACATTTCCGGGGAGCTGTTTTTT.

The J gene is TRBJ2-3, the V gene TRBV24-1; possible D gene TRBD1, 6 bases. CDR1 and CDR2 (germline): KGHDR, SFDVKD. The CDR3 length is 15 residues. Deletions cut 2 bases from V and 8 bases from J, with 16 bases between. The CDR3 reads CATSDSGTRSSTQYF. CDR3 in DNA: TGTGCCACCAGTGATTCCGGGACACGCTCGTCTACGCAGTATTTT.

This clonotype has more than one count but fewer than ten. V is TRBV21-1 and J is TRBJ2-1; the table's D gene call, TRBD2, was not cross checked with the DNA. TRBV21-1 is a pseudogene. CDR3 size: 21 residues. The CDR3 DNA is TGTGCCAGCAGCAAAGTAGCCCTATGGACTAGCGGCAAAACCCCCTACAATGAGCAGTTCTTC. Its protein is CASSKVALWTSGKTPYNEQFF.

This clonotype was counted ten times or more. The V gene is TRBV21-1, the J gene TRBJ2-7; TRBD1, the table's D call, lacks a check against the DNA. TRBV21-1 counts as a pseudogene. The CDR3 has 13 residues. The CDR3 DNA reads as TGTGCCAGCAGCGAAGGGGACAAAAACGAGCAGTACTTC. Protein sequence: CASSEGDKNEQYF.

V is TRBV5-1 and J is TRBJ1-2, with D tentatively TRBD1 (6 bases). The CDR3 sequence is 14 residues long. The germline V gene encodes CDR1 SGHRS and CDR2 YFSETQ. The V end was cut by 0 bases, the J end by 8 bases, with 14 bases between. CDR3 amino acids: CASSLDRVVRGYTF. CDR3 DNA sequence: TGCGCCAGCAGCTTGGACAGGGTTGTGAGGGGCTACACCTTC.